The T cell receptor (beta chain) described here comes from a study of control samples from healthy donors and cancer patients. Germline CDR1 is LNHNV and CDR2 is YYDKDF (reference sequence). Trimming cost V 3 bases and J 4 bases; bases outside gene matches: 10. This CDR3 is 17 amino acids long. Libraries were prepared by immunoSEQ multiplex PCR; TCRdb keeps only in-frame clonotypes and omits some of them. This table has a few hundred thousand clones, 75% to 95% appearing once. This chain connects TRBV15 to TRBJ2-7; 12 bases are a match to TRBD1. Sequences were obtained from PBMCs. The receptor comes from a man aged 40-50 years with head and neck cancer. The CDR3 region is CATSRPRRDRGRYEQYF. As DNA, the CDR3 is TGTGCCACCAGCAGGCCTCGCCGGGACAGGGGGCGATACGAGCAGTACTTC.